What follows are 20 T cell receptor beta chains derived from one specimen sequenced in a study of response to subunit inactivated influenza vaccine. TCRdb re-called the RT-PCR reads through MiXCR, storing one row per CDR3 protein. The profile shows some 550,000 distinct CDR3 sequences, around 25% of them singletons. Another study also made use of these data, one on T cells expressing NK-cell markers. From that report: Synthesis of TCR beta cDNA relied on 5'RACE template switching carrying UMIs.

The material was CD4+ T cells sorted from PBMCs, obtained 11 to 12 days after vaccination. These TCRs come from a man aged 45-65 years who received an inactivated influenza vaccine.

The genes are TRBV6-2 or TRBV6-3 and TRBJ1-1, with D possibly TRBD1 on 6 matching bases. V was pared by 5 bases and J by 4 bases, with 14 bases between. Germline V gene sequence: CDR1 MNHEY, CDR2 SVGEGT. The CDR3 runs to 14 residues. CDR3 nucleotides: TGTGCCAGCAGTGGCGGGGGCGCAATCACTGAAGCTTTCTTT. It is translated as CASSGGGAITEAFF.

This clonotype was counted between two and nine times. J is TRBJ1-1 and V is TRBV2; 9 bases fit TRBD1. Germline V gene data show CDR1 as SNHLY and CDR2 as FYNNEI. This CDR3 spans 14 amino acids. The trim removed 4 bases at V and 5 bases at J, leaving 5 bases unmatched. CDR3 nucleotide sequence: TGTGCCAGCAGTGGAACAGGGGGCCGGACTGAAGCTTTCTTT. Its translation is CASSGTGGRTEAFF.

The V and J genes are TRBV5-1 and TRBJ2-1; maybe TRBD2 (5 bases). Germline-derived CDR1 and CDR2 are SGHRS and YFSETQ. V was shortened by 5 bases and J by 4 bases, with 16 bases between the two germline ends. The CDR3 has 15 residues. CDR3: CASSSGGAKYNEQFF. As DNA, the CDR3 is TGCGCCAGCAGTTCCGGAGGCGCTAAATACAATGAGCAGTTCTTC.

This chain links TRBV5-1 with TRBJ2-3; TRBD2 aligns across 10 bases. The CDR3 contains 16 residues. CDR1 is SGHRS, CDR2 YFSETQ, per germline. V shed 4 bases, J shed 1 base, and the junction held 6 bases outside the gene matches. The CDR3 here is CASSGRAGGGTDTQYF. CDR3 DNA: TGCGCCAGCAGCGGAAGAGCGGGAGGGGGCACAGATACGCAGTATTTT.

This clonotype has at least ten counts. The chain recombines TRBV7-9 with TRBJ1-1; D is undetermined. CDR1 and CDR2 from the germline V gene are SEHNR and FQNEAQ (reference sequence). Trimming pared 2 bases from V and 11 bases from J, leaving 12 bases between. The CDR3 runs 12 residues. This CDR3 reads CASSLNVGWAFF. The CDR3 bases are TGTGCCAGCAGCTTAAATGTGGGTTGGGCTTTCTTT.

Ten or more counts support this clonotype. The chain links TRBV7-3 to TRBJ1-1, with 7 nucleotides matching TRBD1. The ends lost 5 bases at V and 3 bases at J; junction bases unmatched: 9. The CDR3 loop spans 15 amino acids. Germline CDR1 SGHTA, CDR2 FQGTGA. CDR3 sequence: CASSLGGGTDTEAFF. CDR3 sequence (DNA): TGTGCCAGCAGCCTGGGGGGTGGGACAGACACTGAAGCTTTCTTT.

Only a few counts were recorded for this clonotype. The chain links TRBV20-1 to TRBJ2-1, with 10 positions matching TRBD2. The CDR3 is 17 residues long. Per the germline V gene, CDR1 is DFQATT and CDR2 is SNEGSKA (reference sequence). V shed 0 bases and J 2 bases; nucleotides not matched to a gene: 7. The CDR3 DNA reads TGCAGTGCTAGAGATAACGAGCTAGCGGGAGCCTACAATGAGCAGTTCTTC. It specifies CSARDNELAGAYNEQFF.

The chain joins TRBV12-3 or TRBV12-4 to TRBJ1-4, with 9 bases matching TRBD1. J lost 5 bases, V lost 3 bases, and 4 bases had no gene match. The CDR3 contains 15 residues. CDR3 protein: CASSFSGQGNEKLFF. In nucleotides, the CDR3 is TGTGCCAGCAGTTTCTCGGGACAGGGAAATGAAAAACTGTTTTTT.

This clonotype was counted many times. The J gene is TRBJ2-7, the V gene TRBV18; D may correspond to TRBD1 or TRBD2 (5 bases each). The CDR3 sequence is 13 residues long. Trimming removed 5 bases from V and 3 bases from J, with 11 bases in between. Germline V gene lookup returns CDR1 KGHSH and CDR2 LQKENI. The CDR3 nucleotides are TGTGCCAGCTCATCCGGGACGAGCTACGAGCAGTACTTC. This gives the protein CASSSGTSYEQYF.

This clonotype has just a few counts. The chain has TRBV7-2 and TRBJ1-5, with D possibly matching TRBD1 (6 bases). Germline V CDR1 and CDR2: SGHTA, FQGNSA. This CDR3 is built from 15 residues. Between the trimmed V and J ends, which lost 1 base and 7 bases, there was a span of 14 bases. The CDR3 protein is CASSLGVGGRQPQHF. The CDR3, as DNA: TGTGCCAGCAGCTTAGGAGTGGGGGGCAGACAGCCCCAGCATTTT.

V gene TRBV7-9 combines with J gene TRBJ2-3, with 7 bases aligning to TRBD1. The CDR3 totals 17 residues. Germline V gives CDR1 SEHNR, CDR2 FQNEAQ (reference sequence). V lost 5 bases, J lost 1 base, and 12 bases stayed unmatched. The CDR3 sequence is CASSPGVGTAGTDTQYF. CDR3 sequence (DNA): TGTGCCAGCAGCCCCGGTGTCGGGACAGCCGGCACAGATACGCAGTATTTT.

This clonotype turned up a few times. Here the CDR3 reads CAISGEGMNTEAFF. For the CDR3, the DNA is TGTGCCATCAGTGGGGAGGGAATGAACACTGAAGCTTTCTTT. J is TRBJ1-1 and V is TRBV10-3; D is uncertain. The germline V gene encodes CDR1 ENHRY and CDR2 SYGVKD. The ends were cut back, 4 bases at V and 0 bases at J, with 9 bases in the middle. The CDR3 has 14 amino acids.

In its sample, this clonotype was seen a few times. The V call is TRBV30, the J call TRBJ1-1; D is undetermined. V lost 0 bases to trimming and J lost 2 bases, with 10 bases between them. The CDR3 has 14 amino acids. Germline CDR1 and CDR2: GTSNPN and SVGIG (reference sequence). DNA for the CDR3: TGTGCCTGGAGTGTACTTGCGAGCAACACTGAAGCTTTCTTT. Its translation is CAWSVLASNTEAFF.

This clonotype turned up a few times. The genes are TRBV24-1 and TRBJ2-1, with D tentatively TRBD2 (5 bases). The germline V gene encodes CDR1 KGHDR and CDR2 SFDVKD. Trimming took off 7 bases at V and 12 bases at J, with 15 bases between the two ends. The CDR3 contains 12 residues. The CDR3 nucleotides are TGTGCCACCAGCCGGGGTGGTACAAGGCAGTTCTTC. Encoded protein: CATSRGGTRQFF.

This clonotype appeared a few times. The genes are TRBV6-2 or TRBV6-3 and TRBJ1-1; possible D gene TRBD1, 5 bases. Germline V CDR1 and CDR2: MNHEY, SVGEGT. CDR3 length: 17 residues. V was pared by 0 bases and J by 4 bases, with 18 bases between. The CDR3 loop reads CASSYSYLKGGVTEAFF. CDR3 sequence (DNA): TGTGCCAGCAGTTACTCCTACTTAAAGGGAGGGGTCACTGAAGCTTTCTTT.

The rearrangement uses TRBV5-1 and TRBJ1-1; D gene unclear. The CDR3 length is 16 residues. In germline, CDR1 is SGHRS, CDR2 YFSETQ. Trimming took off 4 bases at V and 1 base at J, with 17 bases between the two ends. In DNA, the CDR3 is TGCGCCAGCAGCCTCGTTGGAGGGCGGGGGAACACTGAAGCTTTCTTT. This sequence encodes CASSLVGGRGNTEAFF. Drawing the rest from reference TRBV5-1 and TRBJ1-1, the complete variable domain is KAGVTQTPRYLIKTRGQQVTLSCSPISGHRSVSWYQQTPGQGLQFLFEYFSETQRNKGNFPGRFSGRQFSNSRSEMNVSTLELGDSALYLCASSLVGGRGNTEAFFGQGTRLTVV.

Here the CDR3 reads CSAAPMRGYEQYF. The CDR3 region has the DNA TGCAGTGCAGCACCTATGAGGGGCTACGAGCAGTACTTC. The chain uses TRBV20-1 and TRBJ2-7; either TRBD1 or TRBD2 may supply D (5 bases each). Germline-derived CDR1 and CDR2 are DFQATT and SNEGSKA (reference sequence). CDR3 length equals 13 residues. Trimming took off 6 bases at V and 3 bases at J, with 15 bases between the two ends.

This chain links TRBV6-1 with TRBJ2-7, with D perhaps given as TRBD1 or TRBD2 (5 bases each). V lost 6 bases to trimming and J lost 7 bases, with 16 bases between them. The germline V gene encodes CDR1 MNHNS and CDR2 SASEGT. The CDR3 is 13 amino acids. CDR3 nucleotide sequence: TGTGCCAGCAGCTCCGATTGGGGGACGGAGCAGTACTTC. Encoded protein: CASSSDWGTEQYF.

This clonotype was seen a few times. The V call is TRBV20-1, the J call TRBJ2-7, with D perhaps TRBD1 or TRBD2 (5 bases each). Trimming cost V 1 base and J 3 bases, with 7 bases left between them. CDR1 DFQATT and CDR2 SNEGSKA come from the germline V gene (reference sequence). The CDR3 loop spans 12 amino acids. CDR3 sequence: CSARGDLYEQYF. The CDR3 nucleotides read TGCAGTGCTAGAGGGGACCTCTACGAGCAGTACTTC.

The table lists this clonotype with many counts. The chain recombines TRBV21-1 with TRBJ2-2; whether TRBD1, the table's D call, matches the DNA was not checked. TRBV21-1 is noted as a pseudogene. The CDR3 sequence is 17 residues long. In DNA, the CDR3 is TGTGCCAGCAGCGACCAGAGAAGAGGGGTTCGCACCGGGGAGCTGTTTTTT. Translated: CASSDQRRGVRTGELFF.